Listed below are T cell receptor beta chains from one sample, sequenced in a study of OX40 agonist ivuxolimab in advanced cancers. Sequencing was performed with immunoSEQ multiplex PCR; in TCRdb, only in-frame clones are kept and a portion is missing. In the table there are tens of thousands of clones, approximately 89% of which are singletons. The sample was CD4+ or CD8+ T cells sorted from blood, taken in a trial of the OX40 agonist ivuxolimab. These receptors all stem from an adult with an advanced solid tumor such as melanoma, head and neck, liver or kidney cancer. The CDR3 runs from the conserved cysteine through the conserved F or W. Each record gives: CDR3 protein, CDR3 DNA, J gene, clone size, V gene, D gene. The D gene is left open where the match is weak. Size values are once, few and many counts, or a class for expanded clones, and some rows have none.

CDR3 protein: CASSKLPYNEQFF
CDR3 DNA: TGTGCCAGCAGTAAGTTACCATACAATGAGCAGTTCTTC
J gene: TRBJ2-1
clone size: -
V gene: TRBV6-1
D gene: -

CDR3 protein: CASSEGPGTGGYF
CDR3 DNA: TGTGCCAGCAGTGAAGGACCCGGGACAGGTGGGTACTTC
J gene: TRBJ2-7
clone size: few
V gene: TRBV6-1
D gene: TRBD1

CDR3 protein: CASSLGAGEFEKLFF
CDR3 DNA: TGTGCCAGCAGCTTGGGGGCAGGGGAGTTTGAAAAACTGTTTTTT
J gene: TRBJ1-4
clone size: -
V gene: TRBV5-5
D gene: -

CDR3 protein: CASSVGGQMNTEAFF
CDR3 DNA: TGTGCCAGCAGCGTCGGCGGACAGATGAACACTGAAGCTTTCTTT
J gene: TRBJ1-1
clone size: -
V gene: TRBV9
D gene: -

CDR3 protein: CASSSPSGWKISGELFF
CDR3 DNA: TGTGCCAGCAGTTCCCCAAGCGGGTGGAAGATAAGCGGGGAGCTGTTTTTT
J gene: TRBJ2-2
clone size: -
V gene: TRBV28
D gene: -

CDR3 protein: CASSIGHGSSYNSPLHF
CDR3 DNA: TGTGCCAGCAGCATAGGACACGGAAGCTCCTATAATTCACCCCTCCACTTT
J gene: TRBJ1-6
clone size: -
V gene: TRBV5-4
D gene: -

CDR3 protein: CASSPGLGYTGELFF
CDR3 DNA: TGTGCCAGCAGCCCGGGACTAGGGTACACCGGGGAGCTGTTTTTT
J gene: TRBJ2-2
clone size: -
V gene: TRBV28
D gene: TRBD2

CDR3 protein: CASSDPTLKGEQYF
CDR3 DNA: TGTGCCAGCAGTGATCCGACACTCAAAGGCGAGCAGTACTTC
J gene: TRBJ2-7
clone size: -
V gene: TRBV6-1
D gene: -

CDR3 protein: CASSIETSGGFTYTDTQYF
CDR3 DNA: TGTGCCAGTAGTATAGAGACTAGCGGGGGGTTTACTTACACAGATACGCAGTATTTT
J gene: TRBJ2-3
clone size: -
V gene: TRBV19
D gene: TRBD2

CDR3 protein: CASSPGGTQNIQYF
CDR3 DNA: TGTGCCAGCTCACCAGGGGGGACCCAAAACATTCAGTACTTC
J gene: TRBJ2-4
clone size: once
V gene: TRBV18
D gene: -

CDR3 protein: CASSITSGKALDNEQFF
CDR3 DNA: TGTGCCAGTAGTATAACCAGCGGGAAGGCCCTCGACAATGAGCAGTTCTTC
J gene: TRBJ2-1
clone size: -
V gene: TRBV19
D gene: TRBD2

CDR3 protein: CASTRNPRGYLHF
CDR3 DNA: TGTGCCAGCACCCGTAACCCCAGGGGGTACCTCCACTTT
J gene: TRBJ1-6
clone size: -
V gene: TRBV7-3
D gene: TRBD1

CDR3 protein: CASSLPGQNQPQHF
CDR3 DNA: TGTGCCAGTAGCCTCCCTGGGCAAAATCAGCCCCAGCATTTT
J gene: TRBJ1-5
clone size: few
V gene: TRBV19
D gene: -

CDR3 protein: CASSLDSNQPQHF
CDR3 DNA: TGCGCCAGCAGCTTGGACAGTAATCAGCCCCAGCATTTT
J gene: TRBJ1-5
clone size: -
V gene: TRBV5-1
D gene: -

CDR3 protein: CAWSSGLGTSGRAGPYNEQFF
CDR3 DNA: TGTGCCTGGAGTTCTGGCCTCGGGACTAGCGGGAGGGCGGGCCCCTACAATGAGCAGTTCTTC
J gene: TRBJ2-1
clone size: -
V gene: TRBV30
D gene: TRBD2

CDR3 protein: CASSVRGFGTEAFF
CDR3 DNA: TGTGCCAGCAGCGTACGAGGATTCGGCACTGAAGCTTTCTTT
J gene: TRBJ1-1
clone size: -
V gene: TRBV9
D gene: -

CDR3 protein: CASRYRVGASYSEAFF
CDR3 DNA: TGTGCCAGCAGATACAGGGTTGGGGCTAGTTATTCTGAAGCTTTCTTT
J gene: TRBJ1-1
clone size: -
V gene: TRBV6-5
D gene: -

CDR3 protein: CASSCRRELYSDEQYF
CDR3 DNA: TGTGCCAGCAGCTGCCGTAGGGAGCTATACAGTGACGAGCAGTACTTC
J gene: TRBJ2-7
clone size: -
V gene: TRBV11-3
D gene: -

CDR3 protein: CSASPGYEQYF
CDR3 DNA: TGCAGTGCTAGCCCCGGCTACGAGCAGTACTTC
J gene: TRBJ2-7
clone size: -
V gene: TRBV20-1
D gene: -

CDR3 protein: CASMIAGSYNEQFF
CDR3 DNA: TGTGCCAGCATGATCGCAGGGTCATACAATGAGCAGTTCTTC
J gene: TRBJ2-1
clone size: -
V gene: TRBV28
D gene: -

CDR3 protein: CASSFSGGSSDTQYF
CDR3 DNA: TGTGCCAGCAGCTTCAGCGGGGGGAGTTCAGATACGCAGTATTTT
J gene: TRBJ2-3
clone size: -
V gene: TRBV5-4
D gene: TRBD2

CDR3 protein: CASSLFGGGHNYGYTF
CDR3 DNA: TGTGCCAGCAGTTTATTCGGGGGGGGACACAACTATGGCTACACCTTC
J gene: TRBJ1-2
clone size: -
V gene: TRBV28
D gene: -

CDR3 protein: CASSTRLSEAFF
CDR3 DNA: TGTGCCAGCAGCACGCGCCTCTCTGAAGCTTTCTTT
J gene: TRBJ1-1
clone size: -
V gene: TRBV6-6
D gene: -

CDR3 protein: CASSLGLAGVYNEQFF
CDR3 DNA: TGTGCCAGCAGCTTGGGGCTAGCGGGGGTCTACAATGAGCAGTTCTTC
J gene: TRBJ2-1
clone size: -
V gene: TRBV7-2
D gene: TRBD2

CDR3 protein: CASSTGQGLTGELFF
CDR3 DNA: TGTGCCAGTAGTACAGGACAGGGACTCACCGGGGAGCTGTTTTTT
J gene: TRBJ2-2
clone size: -
V gene: TRBV19
D gene: TRBD1

CDR3 protein: CAWSGDGEAFF
CDR3 DNA: TGTGCCTGGAGTGGGGACGGTGAAGCTTTCTTT
J gene: TRBJ1-1
clone size: few
V gene: TRBV30
D gene: -

CDR3 protein: CASTITGRGVHEQFF
CDR3 DNA: TGTGCCAGCACCATAACAGGGAGGGGAGTGCATGAGCAGTTCTTC
J gene: TRBJ2-1
clone size: -
V gene: TRBV5-8
D gene: -

CDR3 protein: CASSVGGNTEAFF
CDR3 DNA: TGTGCCAGCTCGGTGGGGGGGAACACTGAAGCTTTCTTT
J gene: TRBJ1-1
clone size: few
V gene: TRBV18
D gene: -

CDR3 protein: CASKRQGAGQPQHF
CDR3 DNA: TGTGCCAGTAAACGACAGGGGGCGGGCCAGCCCCAGCATTTT
J gene: TRBJ1-5
clone size: -
V gene: TRBV19
D gene: TRBD1